The T cell receptor (beta chain) described here comes from a study of T cells in Graves' hyperthyroidism and ophthalmopathy. Study at large: Peripheral blood was acquired at first diagnosis, ahead of any therapy whatsoever. General study points: Stable hyperthyroidism and ophthalmopathy were separated using 13 V-J signatures.

This clonotype appeared many times. The antigen is undetermined. Using RNA transcripts as the source, TCR beta CDR3 regions were amplified. With the HTBI primer set, the TCR CDR3 went through a first round of RT-PCR. TCRdb ran MiXCR on the multiplex PCR reads and lists one entry per CDR3 protein. The sample has roughly 200,000 distinct CDR3 sequences, about 18% seen once; the top ten hold just under 45%. The CDR3 totals 16 residues. Germline V CDR1 and CDR2: SGHAT, FQNNGV. Trimming took 2 bases from V and 1 from J; bases not matched to a gene: 3. Specimen: blood. This sequence was found in a man aged 40-49 years with Graves' hyperthyroidism. The genes are TRBV11-2 and TRBJ2-1, with 9 bases fitting TRBD2. CDR3 region: CASSLLAGASYNEQFF. In DNA, the CDR3 is TGTGCCAGCAGCTTATTAGCGGGGGCATCCTACAATGAGCAGTTCTTC.